This T cell receptor (beta chain) derives from a study of T-cell memory formation after mild COVID-19. About the study: For the most part, TCR clusters were specific to one donor. The study, taken as a whole, reports: Contracting CD4+ clones lay largely in CM and EM, with CD8+ ones residing in EMRA.

CDR1 is LGHDT and CDR2 is YNNKEL in the germline V gene (reference sequence). CDR3 length: 18 residues. Trimming removed 3 bases from V and 5 bases from J, with 26 bases in between. This clonotype was seen repeatedly, ten times or more. Its specificity is unknown. MiXCR, applied by TCRdb to the 5' RACE reads, yields one record per CDR3 protein. The sample carries about 110,000 distinct CDR3 sequences, about 15% recorded once. This sequence was found in an adult woman who had mild COVID-19 (a few samples of this study predate the infection). Cell type and time point are not known. The rearrangement uses TRBV3-1 and TRBJ2-7; weak D call: TRBD1 (5 bases). The source material was PBMCs or a T cell subset sorted from them (not recorded which). For the CDR3, the DNA is TGTGCCAGCAGCCATGGGAACTGGGGCACAAGGGATCTCGACGAGCAGTACTTC. This sequence encodes CASSHGNWGTRDLDEQYF.